One sample yielded the 27 T cell receptor beta chains listed below, sequenced in a study of blood T cell repertoires in COVID-19. Sequencing was performed with immunoSEQ multiplex PCR; in TCRdb, only in-frame clones are kept and a portion is missing. The sample lists 300,000 to 350,000 clones; around 86% were seen once. The source material was PBMCs or T cells enriched from blood (not recorded which). The receptors here all came from a woman aged 40 to 49 with acute COVID-19.

The gene calls are TRBV11-3 and TRBJ2-7, with 7 bases fitting TRBD1. Germline V gene lookup returns CDR1 SGHNT and CDR2 YENEEA. V gave up 5 bases and J gave up 0 bases; unmatched junction bases: 7. This CDR3 is built from 15 residues. This chain's CDR3 is CASSPSRDSSYEQYF. In DNA, the CDR3 is TGTGCCAGCAGCCCATCCCGGGACAGCTCCTACGAGCAGTACTTC. Full variable domain (rest looked up from reference TRBV11-3 and TRBJ2-7): EAGVVQSPRYKIIEKKQPVAFWCNPISGHNTLYWYLQNLGQGPELLIRYENEEAVDDSQLPKDRFSAERLKGVDSTLKIQPAELGDSAVYLCASSPSRDSSYEQYFGPGTRLTVT.

The V and J genes are TRBV5-4 and TRBJ1-3; 7 bases line up with TRBD1. With V trimmed by 9 bases and J by 0 bases, 9 bases remained unmatched. Germline V gene sequence: CDR1 SGHNT, CDR2 YYREEE (reference sequence). The CDR3 sequence is 15 residues long. The CDR3 DNA follows: TGTGCCACCGGGACAGCAAAGACCTCTGGAAACACCATATATTTT. Translating gives CATGTAKTSGNTIYF.

Regarding this clone: Other DNA sequences in the sample encode the same CDR3. The chain employs TRBV19 and TRBJ1-4; D gene uncertain. Trimming stripped 6 bases from V and 5 bases from J, with 7 bases between. Germline assignment: CDR1 LNHDA and CDR2 SQIVND (reference sequence). CDR3 length: 12 amino acids. The CDR3 here is CASSPRNEKLFF. CDR3 coding DNA: TGTGCCAGTAGCCCCCGGAATGAAAAACTGTTTTTT.

The rearrangement uses TRBV11-1 and TRBJ2-1, with 10 bases fitting TRBD1. Germline V gives CDR1 SGHAT, CDR2 FQDESV (reference sequence). This CDR3 is built from 15 residues. Unmatched junction bases numbered 6, after V lost 5 bases and J lost 5 bases. The CDR3 loop is CASSDRDRGNNEQFF. CDR3 nucleotide sequence: TGTGCCAGCAGCGACCGGGACAGGGGAAACAATGAGCAGTTCTTC.

This chain joins TRBV4-2 and TRBJ1-2, with D hard to call. Germline assignment: CDR1 LGHNA and CDR2 YNFKEQ. V was clipped by 0 bases and J by 2 bases, with 10 bases between them. This CDR3 comprises 15 residues. CDR3 nucleotides: TGTGCCAGCAGCCAAGATCAGGACTTGAACTATGGCTACACCTTC. Its translation is CASSQDQDLNYGYTF.

V gene TRBV28 combines with J gene TRBJ1-5; 7 bases match TRBD1. The V gene's germline CDR1 is MDHEN and CDR2 SYDVKM. This CDR3 has 12 amino acids. V gave up 4 bases and J gave up 12 bases; unmatched junction bases: 6. The CDR3 DNA sequence: TGTGCCAGCAGTTCTGGGACAGTCGGCCAGCATTTT. Translating gives CASSSGTVGQHF.

In its sample, this clone was seen a few times. V usage is TRBV28 and J usage is TRBJ2-7; possibly TRBD1 for D (5 bases). The germline V gene encodes CDR1 MDHEN and CDR2 SYDVKM. The CDR3 spans 16 residues. The V gene lost 4 bases and the J gene lost 2 bases, with 18 bases spanning the gap. This chain's CDR3 is CASSSSGKPPPYEQYF. Here the CDR3 DNA reads TGTGCCAGCAGTTCGTCAGGGAAACCTCCACCCTACGAGCAGTACTTC.

CDR3 sequence (DNA): TGTGCCAGCAGTGAACCGGGACTGCAGAGCTCCTACGAGCAGTACTTC. Translation: CASSEPGLQSSYEQYF. This sequence joins TRBV25-1 and TRBJ2-7, with D possibly TRBD2 on 6 matching bases. The germline V gene encodes CDR1 MGHDK and CDR2 SYGVNS. This CDR3 has 16 amino acids. V was cut by 2 bases and J by 0 bases, with 14 bases left in between.

The V gene is TRBV5-1, the J gene TRBJ2-3; TRBD2 matches at 10 bases. V shed 0 bases and J 2 bases; nucleotides not matched to a gene: 3. The CDR3 sequence is 16 residues long. Germline V gene lookup returns CDR1 SGHRS and CDR2 YFSETQ. The CDR3 DNA reads TGCGCCAGCAGCTTGGTACTAGCGGGGTCCACAGATACGCAGTATTTT. This codes for CASSLVLAGSTDTQYF.

This sequence joins TRBV7-2 and TRBJ1-2; TRBD1 might be the D (5 bases). The CDR3 spans 16 residues. V was trimmed by 2 bases and J by 6 bases, leaving 19 bases between them. The germline V gene encodes CDR1 SGHTA and CDR2 FQGNSA. CDR3 loop: CASSLHGGMAMNGYTF. CDR3 DNA sequence: TGTGCCAGCAGCTTACACGGGGGGATGGCGATGAATGGCTACACCTTC.

V gene TRBV6-2 or TRBV6-3 combines with J gene TRBJ1-2; tentatively, D is TRBD1 (5 bases). Trimming pared 6 bases from V and 3 bases from J, leaving 20 bases between. Germline CDR1 reads MNHEY; CDR2 reads SVGEGT. This CDR3 region has 16 residues. The CDR3 loop is CASSPDLRPRDYGYTF. The CDR3 nucleotides read TGTGCCAGCAGCCCAGACCTGAGACCCAGGGACTATGGCTACACCTTC.

The table lists this clone with a count of one. The chain combines TRBV3-1 (or the pseudogene TRBV3-2) with TRBJ2-1, with D uncertain. Deletions cut 3 bases from V and 9 bases from J, with 9 bases between. Per the germline V gene, CDR1 is LGHDT and CDR2 is YNNKEL (reference sequence). CDR3 length equals 12 residues. The CDR3 loop reads CASSQAQAEQFF. CDR3 in DNA: TGTGCCAGCAGCCAGGCCCAGGCTGAGCAGTTCTTC.

This chain joins TRBV6-5 and TRBJ2-4; TRBD2 aligns across 9 bases. Germline lookup yields CDR1 MNHEY and CDR2 SVGAGI. The J segment lost 6 bases and the V segment lost 6 bases, leaving 6 bases of the junction unmatched. The length of the CDR3 is 14 residues. The CDR3 reads CASRAREGTNIQYF. The CDR3 coding sequence is TGTGCCAGCAGGGCGCGGGAGGGGACAAACATTCAGTACTTC.

This clone was seen a handful of times. The chain couples TRBV20-1 to TRBJ1-5; 7 positions agree with TRBD1. Trimming took 3 bases from V and 3 from J; bases not matched to a gene: 8. CDR1 DFQATT and CDR2 SNEGSKA come from the germline V gene (reference sequence). The CDR3 has 15 amino acids. The CDR3 DNA reads TGCAGTGCTAGTCCGGGACAGTCATTCAATCAGCCCCAGCATTTT. Its protein product is CSASPGQSFNQPQHF.

V and J are TRBV9 and TRBJ2-3; 7 bases match TRBD2. Germline V gene data show CDR1 as SGDLS and CDR2 as YYNGEE. Losses at the gene ends were 3 bases for V and 3 bases for J; bases not matched to a gene: 1. The CDR3 is 13 amino acids. In nucleotides, the CDR3 is TGTGCCAGCAGCGCCGGGGGGACAGATACGCAGTATTTT. Amino acid sequence: CASSAGGTDTQYF. The whole variable domain, filled in from reference TRBV9 and TRBJ2-3, reads DSGVTQTPKHLITATGQRVTLRCSPRSGDLSVYWYQQSLDQGLQFLIQYYNGEERAKGNILERFSAQQFPDLHSELNLSSLELGDSALYFCASSAGGTDTQYFGPGTRLTVL.

The V and J genes are TRBV6-5 and TRBJ1-4; 8 bases are a match to TRBD1. Germline CDR1 reads MNHEY; CDR2 reads SVGAGI. V trimming: 5 bases; J trimming: 4 bases; junction bases outside the gene matches: 3. This CDR3 has 14 amino acids. The CDR3 spells CASSRTGFNEKLFF. CDR3 in DNA: TGTGCCAGCAGTCGGACAGGGTTTAATGAAAAACTGTTTTTT.

The V and J genes are TRBV7-9 and TRBJ1-1; D uncertain. The CDR3 loop spans 12 amino acids. Per germline, CDR1 SEHNR and CDR2 FQNEAQ (reference sequence). V dropped 1 base and J dropped 8 bases, with 8 bases sitting between them. The CDR3 DNA reads as TGTGCCAGCAGCTTAGTGGGAGAAGAAGCTTTCTTT. Translation: CASSLVGEEAFF.

This chain connects TRBV19 to TRBJ1-2; D is unresolved. The CDR3 loop spans 14 amino acids. The germline V gene encodes CDR1 LNHDA and CDR2 SQIVND (reference sequence). V lost 3 bases and J lost 7, with 15 bases in between. This CDR3 is CASSILVREGGYTF. DNA of the CDR3: TGTGCCAGTAGTATCCTGGTTCGGGAAGGTGGCTACACCTTC.

J is TRBJ2-1 and V is TRBV2, with 13 bases lining up with TRBD2. Germline-derived CDR1 and CDR2 are SNHLY and FYNNEI. The CDR3 runs to 16 residues. V lost 5 bases to trimming and J lost 4 bases; unmatched junction nucleotides: 5. The DNA for the CDR3 is TGTGCCAGCAGTCCGGGACTAGCGGGGAGATACAATGAGCAGTTCTTC. Amino acids: CASSPGLAGRYNEQFF. The complete variable domain, with remaining parts taken from reference TRBV2 and TRBJ2-1, reads EPEVTQTPSHQVTQMGQEVILRCVPISNHLYFYWYRQILGQKVEFLVSFYNNEISEKSEIFDDQFSVERPDGSNFTLKIRSTKLEDSAMYFCASSPGLAGRYNEQFFGPGTRLTVL.

In nucleotides, the CDR3 is TGTGCCAGCAGCCAAGTAGCTCCGGTCGGCCAGCCCCAGCATTTT. It codes for CASSQVAPVGQPQHF. The rearrangement uses TRBV4-2 and TRBJ1-5; D call uncertain. The V end was cut by 1 base, the J end by 7 bases, with 14 bases between. CDR1 LGHNA and CDR2 YNFKEQ come from the germline V gene. The CDR3 loop spans 15 amino acids.

The chain recombines TRBV5-4 with TRBJ2-7, with a possible D match to TRBD1 (6 bases). Germline assignment: CDR1 SGHNT and CDR2 YYREEE (reference sequence). Trimming took 0 bases from V and 5 from J, leaving 15 bases between them. The CDR3 has 15 residues. CDR3 bases: TGTGCCAGCAGCTTGGTAGGGGGTAGACTGCACGAGCAGTACTTC. Residues: CASSLVGGRLHEQYF.

V gene TRBV19 combines with J gene TRBJ1-5, with unresolved D. V was clipped by 7 bases and J by 4 bases, with 14 bases between them. This CDR3 has 14 amino acids. The germline gives CDR1 LNHDA, CDR2 SQIVND (reference sequence). CDR3 sequence: CASTQRHPNQPQHF. The CDR3 DNA reads as TGTGCCAGTACGCAAAGACACCCTAATCAGCCCCAGCATTTT.

The rearrangement links TRBV10-2 to TRBJ2-3; weak D call: TRBD2 (5 bases). The V end was cut by 2 bases, the J end by 1 base, with 13 bases between. The CDR3 length is 16 residues. Looked up from germline, CDR1 is WSHSY and CDR2 is SAAADI. CDR3 loop: CASSEQRAGGTDTQYF. The CDR3 DNA reads TGCGCCAGCAGTGAGCAGAGGGCCGGAGGCACAGATACGCAGTATTTT.

The chain uses TRBV4-1 and TRBJ1-4, with 7 bases lining up with TRBD1. Unmatched junction bases numbered 15, after V lost 1 base and J lost 7 bases. Per the germline V gene, CDR1 is MGHRA and CDR2 is YSYEKL. This CDR3 has 18 residues. CDR3 coding DNA: TGCGCCAGCAGCCAAGGTCCGGGGGCCGCAGGGGGAGGTGAAAAACTGTTTTTT. Translating it yields CASSQGPGAAGGGEKLFF.

The CDR3 reads CASSVGQDRSTDTQYF. CDR3 DNA: TGTGCCAGCAGCGTAGGGCAGGATCGGAGCACAGATACGCAGTATTTT. This rearrangement joins TRBV9 to TRBJ2-3; D is ambiguous. Trimming stripped 0 bases from V and 0 bases from J, with 11 bases between. The CDR3 is made up of 16 amino acids. Per germline, CDR1 SGDLS and CDR2 YYNGEE.

The chain recombines TRBV9 with TRBJ1-3; no definite D call. V shed 1 base and J shed 2 bases, with 10 bases lying between them. The length of the CDR3 is 15 residues. Germline V gives CDR1 SGDLS, CDR2 YYNGEE. The DNA of the CDR3 is TGTGCCAGCAGCGTACGCTCGGTCCCTGGAAACACCATATATTTT. It encodes CASSVRSVPGNTIYF. Complete variable domain (other parts from reference TRBV9 and TRBJ1-3): DSGVTQTPKHLITATGQRVTLRCSPRSGDLSVYWYQQSLDQGLQFLIQYYNGEERAKGNILERFSAQQFPDLHSELNLSSLELGDSALYFCASSVRSVPGNTIYFGEGSWLTVV.

The chain couples TRBV5-4 to TRBJ1-5; TRBD1 aligns across 12 bases. The V and J ends lost 4 bases and 5 bases, in that order; junction bases with no gene match: 7. The CDR3 is 16 residues long. Per the germline V gene, CDR1 is SGHNT and CDR2 is YYREEE (reference sequence). The CDR3 DNA follows: TGTGCCAGCAGCCAGACCGGGACAGGGGGCGATCAGCCCCAGCATTTT. Translation: CASSQTGTGGDQPQHF.